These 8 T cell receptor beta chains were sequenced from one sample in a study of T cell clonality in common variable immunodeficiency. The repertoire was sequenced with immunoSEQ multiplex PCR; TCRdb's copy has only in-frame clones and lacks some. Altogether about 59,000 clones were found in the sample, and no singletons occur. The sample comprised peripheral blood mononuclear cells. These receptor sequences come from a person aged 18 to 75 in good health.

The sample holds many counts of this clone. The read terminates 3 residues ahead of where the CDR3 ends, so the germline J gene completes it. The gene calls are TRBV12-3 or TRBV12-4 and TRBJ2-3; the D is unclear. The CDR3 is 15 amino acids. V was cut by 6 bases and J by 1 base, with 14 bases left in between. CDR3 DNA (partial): TGTGCCAGCAGCTCCCGTAGCCCGGGCACAGATACG. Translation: CASSSRSPGTDT. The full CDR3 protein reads CASSSRSPGTDTQYF.

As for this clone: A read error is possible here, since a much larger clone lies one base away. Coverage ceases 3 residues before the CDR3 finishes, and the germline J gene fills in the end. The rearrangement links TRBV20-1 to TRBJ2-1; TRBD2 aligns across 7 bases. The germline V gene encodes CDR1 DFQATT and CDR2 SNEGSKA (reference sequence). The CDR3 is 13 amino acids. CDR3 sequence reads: CGASTSANNEQFF. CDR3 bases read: TGCGGTGCTAGCACTAGCGCGAACAATGAG.

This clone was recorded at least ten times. Here the CDR3 reads CASGLLSPLQGSRNNEQFF. The CDR3 bases that were read are TGTGCTAGTGGTTTGTTGTCCCCCCTCCAGGGAAGCAGGAACAATGAG. V gene TRBV12-5 combines with J gene TRBJ2-1; D possibly corresponds to TRBD1 (5 bases). The read finishes 3 residues shy of the CDR3 end, and the germline J gene is used to complete it. Germline CDR1 is LGHNT and CDR2 is FRNRAP. CDR3 length equals 19 residues. Trimming shortened V by 2 bases and J by 5 bases, and 25 bases separated the two germline ends.

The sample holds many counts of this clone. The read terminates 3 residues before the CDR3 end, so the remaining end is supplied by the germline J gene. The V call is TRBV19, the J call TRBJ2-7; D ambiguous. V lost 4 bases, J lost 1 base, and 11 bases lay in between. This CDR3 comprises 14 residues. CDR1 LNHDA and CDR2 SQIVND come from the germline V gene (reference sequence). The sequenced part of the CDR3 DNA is TGTGCCAGTAGTACCGGCCTCGGGTCCTACGAG. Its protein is CASSTGLGSYE. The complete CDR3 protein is CASSTGLGSYEQYF.

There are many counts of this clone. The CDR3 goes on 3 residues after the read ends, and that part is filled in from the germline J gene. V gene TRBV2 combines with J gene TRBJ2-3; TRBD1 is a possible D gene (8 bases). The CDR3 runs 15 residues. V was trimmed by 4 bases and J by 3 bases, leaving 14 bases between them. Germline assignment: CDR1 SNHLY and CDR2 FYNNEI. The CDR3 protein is CASSATQGGTDTQYF. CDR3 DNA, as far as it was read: TGTGCCAGCAGTGCAACACAGGGGGGGACAGATACG.

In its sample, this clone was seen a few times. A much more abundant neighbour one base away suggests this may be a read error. CDR3 bases read: TGTGCCAGCAGCTCCGGGACTCTTAATGAAAAG. Encoded protein: CASSSGTLNEK. The whole CDR3 sequence reads CASSSGTLNEKLFF. V gene TRBV7-9 combines with J gene TRBJ2-2; maybe TRBD2 (6 bases). From the germline J gene comes the end of the CDR3, since the read stops 3 residues before it. Germline V gives CDR1 SEHNR, CDR2 FQNEAQ (reference sequence). The CDR3 has 14 amino acids. Looking up the rest from reference TRBV7-9 and TRBJ2-2 gives the full variable domain: DTGVSQNPRHKITKRGQNVTFRCDPISEHNRLYWYRQTLGQGPEFLTYFQNEAQLEKSRLLSDRFSAERPKGSFSTLEIQRTEQGDSAMYLCASSSGTLNEKLFFGEGSRLTVL.

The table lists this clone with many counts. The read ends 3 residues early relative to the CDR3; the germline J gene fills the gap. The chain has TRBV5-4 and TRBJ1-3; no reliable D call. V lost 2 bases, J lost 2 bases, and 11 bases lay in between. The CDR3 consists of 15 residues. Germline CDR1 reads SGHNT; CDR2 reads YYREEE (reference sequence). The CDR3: CASSLAPGAGNTIYF. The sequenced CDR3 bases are TGTGCCAGCAGCTTAGCCCCGGGTGCTGGAAACACC.

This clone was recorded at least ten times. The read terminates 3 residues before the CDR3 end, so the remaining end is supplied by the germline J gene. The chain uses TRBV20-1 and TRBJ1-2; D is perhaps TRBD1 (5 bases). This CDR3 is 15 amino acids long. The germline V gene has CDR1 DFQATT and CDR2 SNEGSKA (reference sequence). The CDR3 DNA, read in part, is TGCAGTGCTCCCCACGGGGGTGGAACCTTCTACGGC. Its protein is CSAPHGGGTFYG. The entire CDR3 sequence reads CSAPHGGGTFYGYTF.